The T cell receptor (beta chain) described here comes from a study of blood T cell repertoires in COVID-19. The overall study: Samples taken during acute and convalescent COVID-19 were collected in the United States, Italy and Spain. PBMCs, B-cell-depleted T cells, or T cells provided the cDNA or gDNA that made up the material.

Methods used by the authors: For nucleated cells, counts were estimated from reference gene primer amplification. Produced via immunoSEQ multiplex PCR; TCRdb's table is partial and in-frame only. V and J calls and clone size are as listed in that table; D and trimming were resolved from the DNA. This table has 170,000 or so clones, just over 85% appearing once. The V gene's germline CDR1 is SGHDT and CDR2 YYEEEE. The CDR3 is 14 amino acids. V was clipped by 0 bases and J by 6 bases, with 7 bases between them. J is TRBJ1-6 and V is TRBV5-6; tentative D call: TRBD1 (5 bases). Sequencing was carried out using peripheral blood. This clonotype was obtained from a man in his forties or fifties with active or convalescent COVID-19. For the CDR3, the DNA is TGTGCCAGCAGCTTGGTGACAGTTAATTCACCCCTCCACTTT. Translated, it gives CASSLVTVNSPLHF.